The present TCR beta chain was sequenced within a study of regulatory T cells in long-lasting Graves disease (dated by TCRdb to about 2021). Study-level background: Newly diagnosed Graves' disease patients had taken antithyroid drugs for less than 3 months. Persistent Graves' disease patients were compared with newly diagnosed Graves' disease patients by peripheral blood TCR sequencing and RNA sequencing. The study was conducted in China and was registered as a clinical trial. A total of 33 samples underwent TCR sequencing, from 13 patients with persistent Graves' disease and roughly 20 patients with newly diagnosed Graves' disease. The study at large found these results: A larger number of public clonotypes was shared among persistent patients (approximately 3,000) than among newly diagnosed patients (about 990). The authors noted that the small sample size was a limitation that may lower accuracy. Only the TCR beta chain was sequenced and analyzed. Peripheral blood alone was examined, since thyroid tissue, which constituted the primary lesion, could not be accessed. Persistent disease showed preferential use of TRBV28, TRBJ1-2 and TRBJ2-5, whereas newly diagnosed disease favored TRBV20-1 and TRBJ2-1. Persistent Graves' disease patients showed lower TCR Shannon entropy and fewer highly expanded clones than newly diagnosed patients, suggesting clonal expansion.

The CDR3 starts with the cysteine, ends with the phenylalanine, and has 16 residues. Only CDR3 DNA is held: 48 bases, read in frame from base 1. For CDR1 and CDR2, the germline V gene lists SGHAT and FQNNGV. Germline trimming amounts to 2 bases on V and 0 bases on J, with 6 as the count of junction bases outside the gene matches. Library preparation was by multiplex PCR. Sequencing used an Illumina HiSeq 4000. iRepertoire HTBI primers and Arm-PCR amplification of CDR3 regions were used to construct TCR beta libraries. Before sequencing, the PCR products underwent gel purification. In the original analysis: A total of under 80 TRBV and some 15 TRBJ segments were identified across samples and were used for gene usage analysis of CDR3 amino acid clonotypes. COPE and FqMerger were used to merge the filtered high-quality paired reads into contigs. BLAST was used to align contigs to IMGT TRBV, TRBD and TRBJ reference genes, and CDR3 was defined according to IMGT. Clonotypes above 0.1% frequency were classified as highly expanded clones. Shannon entropy served as the measure of repertoire diversity, while the Gini coefficient captured V-J evenness. A clonotype was considered public if more than one individual shared it. TCRdb reworked the public reads: Q25 trimming with fastp, MiXCR clone assembly, productive beta chains retained. Rows with one shared CDR3 protein collapse into an entry with the most common genes and DNA. The V and J calls here are based on TCRdb, not the publication. The sample records roughly 510,000 distinct CDR3 sequences, around 15% of which are singletons. The top ten clonotypes cover more than 10% of the sample.

Of note for this clonotype: Its antigen remains undetermined. No per-base quality is available; no much larger clone lies one base away.

Reading the label with the study, this specimen's time point is: newly diagnosed GD, antithyroid drugs for less than 3 months. RNA was extracted from PBMCs in TRIzol for both TCR sequencing and RNA sequencing. The diagnosis of Graves' disease followed American Thyroid Association guidelines. Patients for the study were recruited at an endocrinology department in Xi'an, China. Each patient gave approximately 10 milliliters of peripheral blood, collected in an EDTA anticoagulant tube. PBMCs were isolated by Ficoll Paque Plus density gradient separation without further T cell sorting. An Agilent 2100 Bioanalyzer and agarose gel were used to check RNA quality, and a NanoDrop 2000 was used to measure RNA concentration. These data were likewise used in another study, on T cells in Graves' hyperthyroidism and ophthalmopathy. As that second paper reports: Graves' hyperthyroidism was defined as stable when no progression to ophthalmopathy occurred over 18 months of follow-up. The hyperthyroidism patients were between 18 and 65 years old and newly diagnosed, with a disease duration of less than 2 months. Patients with uncontrolled infections, other autoimmune diseases, pregnancy or lactation were excluded. Diagnoses were established on the basis of clinical symptoms, serum thyroxine and TRAb, thyroid ultrasound, and orbital computed tomography. For the first round of RT-PCR on the TCR CDR3, the HTBI primer set was used together with the Qiagen OneStep RT-PCR kit. Blood samples also contained most of the expanded thyroid clonotypes (frequency above 0.001), which suggests that blood repertoires may reflect thyroid immune responses. Ophthalmopathy was separated from stable hyperthyroidism by a 13 V-J signature model, with approximately 90% sensitivity and about 81% specificity obtained in cross-validation and 80%/75% obtained in testing. In validation, the model predicted progression to ophthalmopathy a median of around 6.5 months before onset, with 70% to 71% sensitivity and roughly 79% specificity. TCR V-J signatures able to tell the groups apart were searched for in a discovery cohort of more than 90 patients, of whom around 43 had Graves' ophthalmopathy and some 60 had stable Graves' hyperthyroidism. Whether ophthalmopathy could be predicted prospectively was tested in an independent validation cohort made up of under 20 hyperthyroidism patients plus 17 patients who later progressed to ophthalmopathy. The 95 to 100 discovery patients were randomly divided into training and test sets at a 7:3 ratio. In several Graves' hyperthyroidism patients, the study also compared T-cell repertoires from thyroid tissue with T-cell repertoires from blood. Once sampling was done, hyperthyroidism patients were given methimazole at a starting dose of 30 mg daily, whereas ophthalmopathy patients were given high-dose intravenous methylprednisolone. A second multiplex PCR round built the libraries, followed by size selection and purification. The libraries were sequenced on an Illumina HiSeq2000 using paired-end 100 bp reads. SOAPnuke was used to process the raw data, with reads discarded if the reads contained adapters or uncalled bases, had a mean Phred below 15, or lacked an exact constant-primer or identifier match. High-quality paired reads were merged using COPE v1.2.5, and each unique nucleotide sequence was defined as a clonotype. MiTCR v1.1 was used to align the clonotypes against IMGT TRBV, TRBD and TRBJ reference segments. Only V-J combinations with frequency above 0.0001, covering 99% to 99.2% of repertoires, were analysed. The TCS score was defined as the ratio of F50 (clonal expansion) to E x V (chaos), calculated using BLOSUM62-based TCRdist between CDR3 peptides within each V-J. Welch's t-statistics and random forest reduced fewer than 550 V-J features to 13, which were used in a naive Bayes classifier (R e1071). No statistical method was used to fix the sample size in advance, and group allocation was not hidden from the investigators. According to the paper, TCR Vbeta CDR3 sequencing was carried out on approximately 140 peripheral blood samples, which came from under 50 ophthalmopathy, about 75 hyperthyroidism and roughly 17 progressor patients.

The chain is encoded by TRBV11-2 joined to TRBJ2-7, with 8 junctional bases fitting TRBD2. Specimen: peripheral blood mononuclear cells (PBMCs), collected at new diagnosis, from a patient treated with antithyroid drugs. This receptor was obtained from a man aged 18 to 29 with Graves disease. Donor details come from another sample of the same person, matched by shared clones. The CDR3 has the sequence CASSLIGRASSYEQYF. Read as DNA, the sequence is TGTGCCAGCAGCTTAATCGGGAGGGCTAGCTCCTACGAGCAGTACTTC.